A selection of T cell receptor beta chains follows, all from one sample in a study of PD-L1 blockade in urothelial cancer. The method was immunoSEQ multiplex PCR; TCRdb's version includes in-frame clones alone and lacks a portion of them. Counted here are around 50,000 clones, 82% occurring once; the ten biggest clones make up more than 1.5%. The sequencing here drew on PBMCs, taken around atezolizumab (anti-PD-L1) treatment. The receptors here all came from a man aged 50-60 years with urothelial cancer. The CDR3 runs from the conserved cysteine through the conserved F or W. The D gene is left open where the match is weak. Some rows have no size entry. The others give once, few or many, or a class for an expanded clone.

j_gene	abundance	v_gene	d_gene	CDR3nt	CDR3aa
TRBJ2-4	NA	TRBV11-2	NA	TGTGCCAGCAGCCGCGGGACGAACATTCAGTACTTC	CASSRGTNIQYF
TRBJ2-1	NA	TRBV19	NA	TGTGCCAGTAGTCCGAGCTCCTACAATGAGCAGTTCTTC	CASSPSSYNEQFF
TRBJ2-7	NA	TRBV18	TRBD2	TGTGCCAGCTCACCGGGACTAGCGGTCTACGAGCAGTACTTC	CASSPGLAVYEQYF
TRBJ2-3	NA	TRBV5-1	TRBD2	TGCGCCAGCAGCTCAACGCCTCTAGCGGGGGGGCTTACAGATACGCAGTATTTT	CASSSTPLAGGLTDTQYF
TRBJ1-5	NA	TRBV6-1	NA	TGTGCCAGCAGTGTACCACGGGACTCCTATAGCAATCAGCCCCAGCATTTT	CASSVPRDSYSNQPQHF
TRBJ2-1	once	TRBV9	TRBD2	TGTGCCAGCAGCGTAGATGCGGGGGTCAATGAGCAGTTCTTC	CASSVDAGVNEQFF
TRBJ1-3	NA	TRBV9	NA	TGTGCCAGCAGCGTAGGCCCGGACAGAGGAAACACCATATATTTT	CASSVGPDRGNTIYF
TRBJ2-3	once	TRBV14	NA	TGTGCCAGCAGCCAGAGGCAGATAGCAGATACGCAGTATTTT	CASSQRQIADTQYF
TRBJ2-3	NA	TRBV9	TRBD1	TGTGCCAGCTTGGACAGGGACGGAGATACGCAGTATTTT	CASLDRDGDTQYF
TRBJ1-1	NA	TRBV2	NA	TGTGCCAGCGGGGCAGACACCAACACTGAAGCTTTCTTT	CASGADTNTEAFF
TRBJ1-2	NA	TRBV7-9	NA	TGTGCCAGCAGCCCTGGAAGGAGCGGAGATGGCTACACCTTC	CASSPGRSGDGYTF
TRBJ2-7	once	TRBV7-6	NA	TGTGCCAGCAGCCCCTCCCGGGTCTCCTACGAGCAGTACTTC	CASSPSRVSYEQYF
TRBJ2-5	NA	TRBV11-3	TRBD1	TGTGCCAGCAGCTCCGGGACAGGGGATACAGAGACCCAGTACTTC	CASSSGTGDTETQYF
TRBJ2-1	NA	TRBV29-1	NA	TGCAGCGTTGAAGCGGGGGCTGGTGACCTAGCGGAGTACAATGAGCAGTTCTTC	CSVEAGAGDLAEYNEQFF
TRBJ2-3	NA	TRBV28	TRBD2	TGTGCCAGCGGCTCCCCCACTAGCGGGGTCTCAGATACGCAGTATTTT	CASGSPTSGVSDTQYF
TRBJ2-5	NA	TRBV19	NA	TGTGCCAGTAGTACTGTCCGGCAGGCCCAGGAGACCCAGTACTTC	CASSTVRQAQETQYF
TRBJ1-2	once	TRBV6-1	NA	TGTGCCAGCAGTTTAACCGGGACACCTTCAGGCTACACCTTC	CASSLTGTPSGYTF
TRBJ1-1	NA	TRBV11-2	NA	TGTGCCAGCAGCTTAGGACCGACTACCGAAGCTTTCTTT	CASSLGPTTEAFF
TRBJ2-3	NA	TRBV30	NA	NA	CAWGPGTSGIVYF
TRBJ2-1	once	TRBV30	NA	TGTGCCTGGAGCGGGGGCTCCTACAATGAGCAGTTCTTC	CAWSGGSYNEQFF
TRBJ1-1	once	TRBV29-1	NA	TGCAGCGTTGAAGATATTGGACCCCGGCAGGGAGCTTTCTTT	CSVEDIGPRQGAFF
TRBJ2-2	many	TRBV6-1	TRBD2	TGTGCCAGCAGTGTGACTAGCGCCTCGAACACCGGGGAGCTGTTTTTT	CASSVTSASNTGELFF
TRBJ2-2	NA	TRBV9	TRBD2	TGTGCCAGCATGCGCGGGGGGACGAACACCGGGGAGCTGTTTTTT	CASMRGGTNTGELFF
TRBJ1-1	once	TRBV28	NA	TGTGCCAGCAGTAAGGGCGGGGGTAACACTGAAGCTTTCTTT	CASSKGGGNTEAFF
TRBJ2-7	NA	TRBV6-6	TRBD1	TGTGCCAGCAGTCAACGGACAGGGGCGGGCGAGCAGTACTTC	CASSQRTGAGEQYF
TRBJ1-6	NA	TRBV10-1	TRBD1	TGCGCCAGCAGTGGGGGGACAGGGAATTCACCCCTCCACTTT	CASSGGTGNSPLHF
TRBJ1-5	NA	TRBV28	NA	TGTGCCAGCAGTGACCTTCGGGCCCAGCATTTT	CASSDLRAQHF
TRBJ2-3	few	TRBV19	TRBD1	TGTGCCAGTAGGGAGCTAGGGACAGCCTCCACAGATACGCAGTATTTT	CASRELGTASTDTQYF
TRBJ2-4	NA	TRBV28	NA	TGTGCCAGCAGCCCCCCGGACAGAAACATTCAGTACTTC	CASSPPDRNIQYF
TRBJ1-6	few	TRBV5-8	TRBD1	TGTGCCAGCAGCATTGGGACAGGGACTTCACCCCTCCACTTT	CASSIGTGTSPLHF
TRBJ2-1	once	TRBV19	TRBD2	TGTGCCACAAACGGACTAGCGGGAGTATATGAGCAGTTCTTC	CATNGLAGVYEQFF
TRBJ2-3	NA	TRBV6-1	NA	TGTGCCAGCAGGGAAGTAAGCCAGGGTACCACAGATACGCAGTATTTT	CASREVSQGTTDTQYF